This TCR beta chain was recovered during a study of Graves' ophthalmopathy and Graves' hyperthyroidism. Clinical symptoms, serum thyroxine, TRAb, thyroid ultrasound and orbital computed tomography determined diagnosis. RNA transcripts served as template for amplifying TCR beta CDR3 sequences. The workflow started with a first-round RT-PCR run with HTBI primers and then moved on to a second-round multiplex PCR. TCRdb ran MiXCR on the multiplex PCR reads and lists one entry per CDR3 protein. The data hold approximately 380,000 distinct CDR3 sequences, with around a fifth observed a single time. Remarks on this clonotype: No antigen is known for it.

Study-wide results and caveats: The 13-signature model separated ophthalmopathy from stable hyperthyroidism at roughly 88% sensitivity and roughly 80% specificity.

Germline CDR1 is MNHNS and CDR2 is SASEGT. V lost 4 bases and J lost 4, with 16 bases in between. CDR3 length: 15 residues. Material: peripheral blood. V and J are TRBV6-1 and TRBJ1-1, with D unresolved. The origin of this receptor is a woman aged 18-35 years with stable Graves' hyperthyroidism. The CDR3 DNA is TGTGCCAGCAGTGTTATGGAGGGCGGAGGCACTGAAGCTTTCTTT. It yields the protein CASSVMEGGGTEAFF.